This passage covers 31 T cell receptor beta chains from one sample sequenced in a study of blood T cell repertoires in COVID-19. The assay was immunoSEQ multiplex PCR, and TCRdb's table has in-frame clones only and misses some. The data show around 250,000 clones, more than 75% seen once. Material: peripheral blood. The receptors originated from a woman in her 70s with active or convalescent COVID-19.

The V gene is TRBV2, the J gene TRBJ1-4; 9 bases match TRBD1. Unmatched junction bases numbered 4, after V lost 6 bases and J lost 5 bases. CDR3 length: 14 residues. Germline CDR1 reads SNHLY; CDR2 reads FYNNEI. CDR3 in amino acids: CASRRTGVNEKLFF. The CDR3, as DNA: TGTGCCAGCAGAAGGACAGGGGTAAATGAAAAACTGTTTTTT.

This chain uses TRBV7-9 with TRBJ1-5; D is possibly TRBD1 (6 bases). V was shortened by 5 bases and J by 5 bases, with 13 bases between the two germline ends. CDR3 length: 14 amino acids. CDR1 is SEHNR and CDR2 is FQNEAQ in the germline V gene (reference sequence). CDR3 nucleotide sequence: TGTGCCAGCAGCGATCAAGGGGGATATCAGCCCCAGCATTTT. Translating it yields CASSDQGGYQPQHF.

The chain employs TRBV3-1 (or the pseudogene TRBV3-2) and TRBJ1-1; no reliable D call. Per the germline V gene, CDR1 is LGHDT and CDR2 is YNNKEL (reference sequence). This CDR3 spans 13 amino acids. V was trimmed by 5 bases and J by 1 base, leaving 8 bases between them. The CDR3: CASSSQANTEAFF. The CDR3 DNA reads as TGTGCCAGCAGCTCCCAGGCGAACACTGAAGCTTTCTTT.

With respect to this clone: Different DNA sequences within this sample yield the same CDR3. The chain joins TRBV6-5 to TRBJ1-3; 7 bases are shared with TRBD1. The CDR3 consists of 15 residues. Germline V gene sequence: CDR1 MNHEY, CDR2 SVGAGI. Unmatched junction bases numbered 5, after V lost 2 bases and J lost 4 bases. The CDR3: CASSYRGQPGNTIYF. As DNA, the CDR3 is TGTGCCAGCAGTTACCGGGGACAGCCCGGAAACACCATATATTTT.

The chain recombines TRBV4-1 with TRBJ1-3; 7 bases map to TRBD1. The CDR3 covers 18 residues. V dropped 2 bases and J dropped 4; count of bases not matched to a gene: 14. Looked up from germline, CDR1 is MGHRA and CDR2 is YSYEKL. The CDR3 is CASSQNSRGGTEGNTIYF. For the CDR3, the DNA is TGCGCCAGCAGCCAAAACTCCAGGGGCGGGACAGAAGGAAACACCATATATTTT.

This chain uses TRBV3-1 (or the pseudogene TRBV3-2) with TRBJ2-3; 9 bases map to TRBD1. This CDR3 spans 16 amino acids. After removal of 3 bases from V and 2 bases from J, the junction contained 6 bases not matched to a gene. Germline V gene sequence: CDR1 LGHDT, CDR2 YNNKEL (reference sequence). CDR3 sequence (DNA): TGTGCCAGCAGCCACGAACAGGGGGCTTACACAGATACGCAGTATTTT. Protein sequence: CASSHEQGAYTDTQYF.

The CDR3 loop is CASSLQGITEQFF. The DNA for the CDR3 is TGTGCCAGCAGTTTACAGGGTATTACTGAGCAGTTCTTC. This sequence joins TRBV12-3 or TRBV12-4 and TRBJ2-1, with D maybe TRBD1 (5 bases). The CDR3 length is 13 residues. V gave up 2 bases and J gave up 9 bases, with 11 bases separating them.

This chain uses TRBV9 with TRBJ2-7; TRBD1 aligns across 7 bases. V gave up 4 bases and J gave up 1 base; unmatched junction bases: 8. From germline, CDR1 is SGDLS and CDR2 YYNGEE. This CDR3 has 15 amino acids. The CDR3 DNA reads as TGTGCCAGCAGCCCCCGACAGGGAAGGTCCTACGAGCAGTACTTC. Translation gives CASSPRQGRSYEQYF.

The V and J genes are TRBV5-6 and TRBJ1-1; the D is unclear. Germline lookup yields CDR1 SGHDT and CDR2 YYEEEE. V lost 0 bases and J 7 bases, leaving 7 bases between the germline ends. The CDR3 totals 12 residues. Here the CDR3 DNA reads TGTGCCAGCAGCTTGGGCGCTGGTGAAGCTTTCTTT. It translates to CASSLGAGEAFF.

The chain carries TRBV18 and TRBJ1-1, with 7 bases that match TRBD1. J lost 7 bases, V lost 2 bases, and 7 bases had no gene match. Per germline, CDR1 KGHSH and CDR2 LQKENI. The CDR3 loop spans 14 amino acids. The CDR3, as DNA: TGTGCCAGCTCACCAAGACAGGGAAGAAATGAAGCTTTCTTT. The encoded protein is CASSPRQGRNEAFF.

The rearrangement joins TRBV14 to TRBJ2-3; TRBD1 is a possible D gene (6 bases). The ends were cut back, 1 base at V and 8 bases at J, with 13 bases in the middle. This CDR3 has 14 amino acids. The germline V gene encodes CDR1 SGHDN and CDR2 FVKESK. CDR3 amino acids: CASSQVGAPLTQYF. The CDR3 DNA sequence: TGTGCCAGCAGCCAAGTGGGGGCCCCACTTACGCAGTATTTT.

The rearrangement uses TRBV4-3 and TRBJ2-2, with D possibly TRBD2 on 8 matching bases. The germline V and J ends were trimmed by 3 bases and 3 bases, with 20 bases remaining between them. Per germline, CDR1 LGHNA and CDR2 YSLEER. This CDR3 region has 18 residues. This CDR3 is CASSQEGGGGRHTGELFF. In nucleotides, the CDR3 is TGCGCCAGCAGCCAGGAAGGGGGCGGGGGGAGGCACACCGGGGAGCTGTTTTTT.

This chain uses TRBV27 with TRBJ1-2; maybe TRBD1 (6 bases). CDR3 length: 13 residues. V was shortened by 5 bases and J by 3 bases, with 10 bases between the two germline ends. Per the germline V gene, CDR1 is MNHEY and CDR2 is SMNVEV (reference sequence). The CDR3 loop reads CASSRGQYYGYTF. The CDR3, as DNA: TGTGCCAGCAGTAGAGGACAGTACTATGGCTACACCTTC.

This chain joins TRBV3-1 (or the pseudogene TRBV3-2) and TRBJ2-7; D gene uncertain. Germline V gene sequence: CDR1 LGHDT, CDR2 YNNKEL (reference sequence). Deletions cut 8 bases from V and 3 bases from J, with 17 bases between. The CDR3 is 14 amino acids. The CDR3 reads CASRRPGTHYEQYF. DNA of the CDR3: TGTGCCAGCCGCCGCCCGGGTACCCACTACGAGCAGTACTTC.

In nucleotides, the CDR3 is TGTGCCAGCAGACCCTTGGGGGGTCAGCCCCAGCATTTT. Residues: CASRPLGGQPQHF. This chain links TRBV6-5 with TRBJ1-5, with D perhaps TRBD1 (5 bases). Germline loops: CDR1 MNHEY, CDR2 SVGAGI. The CDR3 has 13 residues. V was trimmed by 6 bases and J by 6 bases, leaving 12 bases between them.

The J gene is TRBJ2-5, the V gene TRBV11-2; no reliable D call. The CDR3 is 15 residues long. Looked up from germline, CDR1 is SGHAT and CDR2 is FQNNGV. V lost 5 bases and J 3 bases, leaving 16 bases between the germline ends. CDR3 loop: CASSPRVGLEETQYF. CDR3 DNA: TGTGCCAGCAGCCCCCGAGTTGGGCTGGAAGAGACCCAGTACTTC. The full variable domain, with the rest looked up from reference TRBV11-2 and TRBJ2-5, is EAGVAQSPRYKIIEKRQSVAFWCNPISGHATLYWYQQILGQGPKLLIQFQNNGVVDDSQLPKDRFSAERLKGVDSTLKIQPAKLEDSAVYLCASSPRVGLEETQYFGPGTRLLVL.

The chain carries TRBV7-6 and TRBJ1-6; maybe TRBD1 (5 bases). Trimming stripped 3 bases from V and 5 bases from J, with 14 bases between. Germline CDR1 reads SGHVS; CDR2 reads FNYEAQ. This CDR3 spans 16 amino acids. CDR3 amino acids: CASSLNDLGHNSPLHF. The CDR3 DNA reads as TGTGCCAGCAGCTTGAACGACCTGGGGCATAATTCACCCCTCCACTTT.

Written as DNA, the CDR3 is TGTGCCAGCCGGAGGACTATCACAGATACGCAGTATTTT. It yields the protein CASRRTITDTQYF. The chain links TRBV9 to TRBJ2-3, with D tentatively TRBD2 (6 bases). Trimming took off 7 bases at V and 2 bases at J, with 11 bases between the two ends. The CDR3 spans 13 residues. CDR1 SGDLS and CDR2 YYNGEE come from the germline V gene.

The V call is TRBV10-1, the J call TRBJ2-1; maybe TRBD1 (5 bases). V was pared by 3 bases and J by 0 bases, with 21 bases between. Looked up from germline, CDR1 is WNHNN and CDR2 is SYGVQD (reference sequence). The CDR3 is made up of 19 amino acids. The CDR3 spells CASSEVSRGYTISYNEQFF. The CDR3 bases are TGCGCCAGCAGTGAAGTGAGTAGGGGTTACACTATCTCCTACAATGAGCAGTTCTTC.

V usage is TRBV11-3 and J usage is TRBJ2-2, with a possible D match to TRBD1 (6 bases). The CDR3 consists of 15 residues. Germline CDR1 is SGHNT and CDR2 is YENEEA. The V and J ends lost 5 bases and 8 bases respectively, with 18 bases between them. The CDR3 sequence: CASSPAPQGRGELFF. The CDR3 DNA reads TGTGCCAGCAGCCCAGCCCCACAGGGAAGAGGGGAGCTGTTTTTT.

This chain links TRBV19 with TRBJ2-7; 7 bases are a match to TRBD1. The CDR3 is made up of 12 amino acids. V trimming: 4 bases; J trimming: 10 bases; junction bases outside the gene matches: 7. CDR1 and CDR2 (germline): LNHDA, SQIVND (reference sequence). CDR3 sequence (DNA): TGTGCCAGTAGTAACCGGGACAGAAAACAGTACTTC. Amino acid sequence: CASSNRDRKQYF. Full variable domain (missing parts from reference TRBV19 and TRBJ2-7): DGGITQSPKYLFRKEGQNVTLSCEQNLNHDAMYWYRQDPGQGLRLIYYSQIVNDFQKGDIAEGYSVSREKKESFPLTVTSAQKNPTAFYLCASSNRDRKQYFGPGTRLTVT.

CDR3 in amino acids: CASSPRVMYEQYF. CDR3 coding DNA: TGTGCCAGCAGCCCTCGAGTTATGTACGAGCAGTACTTC. V is TRBV14 and J is TRBJ2-7; D call uncertain. CDR1 and CDR2 from the germline V gene are SGHDN and FVKESK. This CDR3 comprises 13 residues. Trimming removed 4 bases from V and 4 bases from J, with 11 bases in between. Supplemented by reference TRBV14 and TRBJ2-7, the full variable domain reads EAGVTQFPSHSVIEKGQTVTLRCDPISGHDNLYWYRRVMGKEIKFLLHFVKESKQDESGMPNNRFLAERTGGTYSTLKVQPAELEDSGVYFCASSPRVMYEQYFGPGTRLTVT.

The CDR3 loop reads CASSLDRGRPGFDQPQHF. The CDR3 DNA reads TGTGCCAGCAGCTTAGATCGGGGGAGGCCCGGATTTGATCAGCCCCAGCATTTT. The V call is TRBV11-2, the J call TRBJ1-5; tentatively, D is TRBD1 (5 bases). The CDR3 contains 18 residues. With 0 bases removed from V and 5 bases from J, the gap between germline ends came to 20 bases. CDR1 is SGHAT, CDR2 FQNNGV, per germline. Complete variable domain (other parts from reference TRBV11-2 and TRBJ1-5): EAGVAQSPRYKIIEKRQSVAFWCNPISGHATLYWYQQILGQGPKLLIQFQNNGVVDDSQLPKDRFSAERLKGVDSTLKIQPAKLEDSAVYLCASSLDRGRPGFDQPQHFGDGTRLSIL.

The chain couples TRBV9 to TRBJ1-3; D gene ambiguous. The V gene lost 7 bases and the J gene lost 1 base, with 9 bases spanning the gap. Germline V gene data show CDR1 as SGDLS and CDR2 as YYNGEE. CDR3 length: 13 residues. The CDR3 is CASLSRSGNTIYF. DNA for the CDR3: TGTGCCAGCCTCTCGAGATCTGGAAACACCATATATTTT.

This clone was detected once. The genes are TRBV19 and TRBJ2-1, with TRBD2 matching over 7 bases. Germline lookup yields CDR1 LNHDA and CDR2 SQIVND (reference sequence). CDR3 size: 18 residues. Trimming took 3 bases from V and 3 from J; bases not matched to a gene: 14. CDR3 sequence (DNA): TGTGCCAGTAGTATGCCGACAGTCCCGGCGGGGGTCTACAATGAGCAGTTCTTC. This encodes CASSMPTVPAGVYNEQFF.

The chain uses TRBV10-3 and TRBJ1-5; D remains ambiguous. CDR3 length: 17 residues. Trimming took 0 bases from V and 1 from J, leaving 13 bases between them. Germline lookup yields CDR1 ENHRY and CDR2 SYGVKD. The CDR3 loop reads CAISESTVSGSNQPQHF. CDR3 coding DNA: TGTGCCATCAGTGAGTCGACTGTTTCTGGGAGCAATCAGCCCCAGCATTTT.

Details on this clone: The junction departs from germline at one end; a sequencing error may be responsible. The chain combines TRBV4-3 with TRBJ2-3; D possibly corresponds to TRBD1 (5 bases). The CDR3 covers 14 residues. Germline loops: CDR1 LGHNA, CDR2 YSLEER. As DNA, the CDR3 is TGCGCCAGCAGCCAAGATTGGCAGGGCAATACACAGTATTTT. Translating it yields CASSQDWQGNTQYF.

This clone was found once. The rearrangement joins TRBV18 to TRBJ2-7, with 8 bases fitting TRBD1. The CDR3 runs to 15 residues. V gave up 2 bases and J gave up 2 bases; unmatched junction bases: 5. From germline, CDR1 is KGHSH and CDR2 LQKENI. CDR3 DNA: TGTGCCAGCTCACCATCGACAGGGGACCCCTACGAGCAGTACTTC. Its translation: CASSPSTGDPYEQYF.

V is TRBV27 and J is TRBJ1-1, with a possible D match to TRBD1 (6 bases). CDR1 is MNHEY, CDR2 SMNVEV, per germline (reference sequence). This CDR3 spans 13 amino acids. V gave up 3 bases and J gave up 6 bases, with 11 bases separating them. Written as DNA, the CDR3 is TGTGCCAGCAGTTTGGGGGGGCGCGCTGAAGCTTTCTTT. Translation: CASSLGGRAEAFF.

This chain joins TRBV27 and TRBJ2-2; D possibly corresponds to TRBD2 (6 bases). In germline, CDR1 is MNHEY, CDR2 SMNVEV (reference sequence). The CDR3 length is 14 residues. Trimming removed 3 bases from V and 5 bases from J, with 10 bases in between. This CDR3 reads CASSFGGRTGELFF. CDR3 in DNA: TGTGCCAGCAGTTTTGGAGGGCGGACCGGGGAGCTGTTTTTT.

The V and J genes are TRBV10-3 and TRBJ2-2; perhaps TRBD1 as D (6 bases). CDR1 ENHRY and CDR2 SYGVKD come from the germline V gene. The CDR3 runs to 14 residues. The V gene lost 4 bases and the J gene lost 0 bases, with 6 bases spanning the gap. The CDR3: CAISGQANTGELFF. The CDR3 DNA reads TGTGCCATCAGTGGACAGGCGAACACCGGGGAGCTGTTTTTT.